The 18 T cell receptor beta chains reported below all come from one sample, sequenced in a study of cytomegalovirus exposure and HLA in healthy donors. PCR used 60 Vbeta primers and 13 Jbeta primers. TCRdb keeps only in-frame clones here, not all; method: immunoSEQ multiplex PCR. This table holds tens of thousands of clones, roughly three quarters found once. Source material: PBMCs. These receptors all come from a woman in her forties in good health and CMV-seropositive.

This chain joins TRBV27 and TRBJ2-7; 11 bases are a match to TRBD1. This CDR3 spans 13 amino acids. The V segment lost 8 bases and the J segment 5 bases; nucleotides outside the gene matches: 5. Looked up from germline, CDR1 is MNHEY and CDR2 is SMNVEV (reference sequence). The CDR3 protein is CASGDRGVDEQYF. The CDR3, as DNA: TGTGCCAGCGGGGACAGGGGGGTGGACGAGCAGTACTTC.

The chain combines TRBV4-1 with TRBJ2-3; unclear D gene. The CDR3 contains 14 residues. Germline lookup yields CDR1 MGHRA and CDR2 YSYEKL. V lost 1 base and J 0 bases, leaving 5 bases between the germline ends. CDR3 sequence (DNA): TGCGCCAGCAGCCAAGGTCTAAGCACAGATACGCAGTATTTT. It encodes CASSQGLSTDTQYF.

A few counts support this clone. The chain carries TRBV28 and TRBJ1-5; tentatively, D is TRBD1 (5 bases). V was trimmed by 7 bases and J by 2 bases, leaving 18 bases between them. Germline CDR1 MDHEN, CDR2 SYDVKM. The CDR3 consists of 16 residues. The CDR3 reads CASTPVGQGGNQPQHF. The CDR3 coding sequence is TGTGCCAGCACCCCCGTGGGGCAGGGCGGCAATCAGCCCCAGCATTTT.

The gene calls are TRBV7-9 and TRBJ1-1, with 9 bases aligning to TRBD1. V lost 6 bases to trimming and J lost 6 bases; unmatched junction nucleotides: 14. The CDR3 sequence is 16 residues long. CDR1 SEHNR and CDR2 FQNEAQ come from the germline V gene (reference sequence). The CDR3 sequence: CASSYGPGQGVPEAFF. The CDR3 DNA sequence: TGTGCCAGCAGTTACGGCCCGGGACAGGGTGTCCCTGAAGCTTTCTTT.

J is TRBJ2-7 and V is TRBV6-5, with 11 bases aligning to TRBD2. The V gene end was trimmed by 6 bases and the J gene end by 2 bases; junction bases not matched to a gene: 3. This CDR3 is 14 amino acids long. Germline values: CDR1 MNHEY, CDR2 SVGAGI. CDR3 in DNA: TGTGCCAGCAGAGGACTAGCGGGTCCCTACGAGCAGTACTTC. Amino acids: CASRGLAGPYEQYF.

This clone was seen more than once but under ten times. V gene TRBV6-5 combines with J gene TRBJ1-2; no clear D. This CDR3 is built from 12 residues. The germline V gene encodes CDR1 MNHEY and CDR2 SVGAGI. Between the trimmed V and J ends, which lost 6 bases and 5 bases, there was a span of 10 bases. As DNA, the CDR3 is TGTGCCAGCAGCCGTGACTTGTATGGCTACACCTTC. This codes for CASSRDLYGYTF.

The chain is built from TRBV25-1 and TRBJ2-5; the match to TRBD1 covers 11 bases. Looked up from germline, CDR1 is MGHDK and CDR2 is SYGVNS. V was clipped by 7 bases and J by 4 bases; unmatched bases: 8. The CDR3 loop spans 15 amino acids. In DNA, the CDR3 is TGTGCCAGCAACGACTTAGGGACAGGGGGAGAGACCCAGTACTTC. This codes for CASNDLGTGGETQYF.

This chain links TRBV2 with TRBJ1-5; D is perhaps TRBD1 (5 bases). CDR3 size: 14 residues. The V and J ends lost 8 bases and 6 bases respectively, with 17 bases between them. The V gene's germline CDR1 is SNHLY and CDR2 FYNNEI. The CDR3 coding sequence is TGTGCCAGCGCTACGGGACTCATGGGTCAGCCCCAGCATTTT. Protein sequence: CASATGLMGQPQHF.

V usage is TRBV10-2 and J usage is TRBJ1-5, with D perhaps TRBD1 (5 bases). V was shortened by 8 bases and J by 7 bases, with 21 bases between the two germline ends. Germline lookup yields CDR1 WSHSY and CDR2 SAAADI. This CDR3 comprises 15 residues. CDR3 DNA: TGCGCCAGCTGCCAGACAGCAGGCGTAAACCAGCCCCAGCATTTT. It encodes CASCQTAGVNQPQHF.

This sequence joins TRBV11-2 and TRBJ2-1; no definite D call. Germline V gene sequence: CDR1 SGHAT, CDR2 FQNNGV. The CDR3 runs 17 residues. Trimming took off 5 bases at V and 0 bases at J, with 17 bases between the two ends. The CDR3 coding sequence is TGTGCCAGCAGCCCGTTCGGTGGTAGGAGCTCCTACAATGAGCAGTTCTTC. This encodes CASSPFGGRSSYNEQFF.

This clone came up a few times. A read error may account for a junction end that differs from germline. The chain links TRBV19 to TRBJ1-1; D call uncertain. The CDR3 sequence is 11 residues long. Germline loops: CDR1 LNHDA, CDR2 SQIVND (reference sequence). CDR3 nucleotides: TGTGCCAGTAGGATAGCCCTGCGAGCTTTCTTT. It translates to CASRIALRAFF.

The chain employs TRBV5-4 and TRBJ1-2; 12 bases are shared with TRBD1. J gave up 8 bases and V 3 bases, and 5 bases lay outside the gene matches. CDR1 SGHNT and CDR2 YYREEE come from the germline V gene (reference sequence). The CDR3 is made up of 14 amino acids. This CDR3 reads CASSWGQGADGYTF. CDR3 in DNA: TGTGCCAGCAGCTGGGGACAGGGGGCGGACGGCTACACCTTC.

A single count supports this clone. The V gene is TRBV9, the J gene TRBJ2-1; 7 bases fit TRBD2. V lost 1 base, J lost 5 bases, and 6 bases stayed unmatched. Germline loops: CDR1 SGDLS, CDR2 YYNGEE. This CDR3 comprises 15 residues. CDR3 protein: CASSVLSGADNEQFF. DNA of the CDR3: TGTGCCAGCAGCGTACTAAGCGGGGCCGACAATGAGCAGTTCTTC.

The genes are TRBV6-1 and TRBJ1-2; 9 nucleotides match TRBD1. There are 14 residues in the CDR3. With 4 bases clipped from V and 3 bases from J, the junction kept 3 bases outside the gene matches. The germline V gene has CDR1 MNHNS and CDR2 SASEGT. In DNA form, the CDR3 reads TGTGCCAGCAGTGTGGGACAGGGAGACTATGGCTACACCTTC. Encoded protein: CASSVGQGDYGYTF.

The chain uses TRBV9 and TRBJ2-5, with 9 nucleotides matching TRBD1. The CDR3 spans 14 residues. The germline gives CDR1 SGDLS, CDR2 YYNGEE. The V segment lost 3 bases and the J segment 5 bases; nucleotides outside the gene matches: 5. As DNA, the CDR3 is TGTGCCAGCAGCGCACAGGGGGCCCCCGAGACCCAGTACTTC. Protein sequence: CASSAQGAPETQYF.

This CDR3 reads CASTEQSMNTEAFF. Here the CDR3 DNA reads TGCGCCAGCACGGAACAGTCCATGAACACTGAAGCTTTCTTT. The chain employs TRBV5-1 and TRBJ1-1; D is uncertain. The V and J ends lost 6 bases and 0 bases respectively, with 12 bases between them. Germline CDR1 is SGHRS and CDR2 is YFSETQ. The CDR3 sequence is 14 residues long.

This clone has just a few counts. The chain uses TRBV11-3 and TRBJ1-1; D gene unclear. The germline V gene encodes CDR1 SGHNT and CDR2 YENEEA. V lost 5 bases and J lost 6, with 22 bases in between. The CDR3 spans 16 residues. CDR3 loop: CASSQDGREGNSEAFF. CDR3 DNA: TGTGCCAGCAGCCAAGACGGGAGGGAGGGTAACTCTGAAGCTTTCTTT.

This clone was picked up a small number of times. This chain links TRBV11-2 with TRBJ2-7, with 7 nucleotides matching TRBD1. The CDR3 extends over 15 amino acids. The germline gives CDR1 SGHAT, CDR2 FQNNGV. V shed 1 base, J shed 3 bases, and the junction held 6 bases outside the gene matches. The CDR3 is CASSLVRDSNYEQYF. The DNA of the CDR3 is TGTGCCAGCAGCTTAGTAAGGGACAGCAACTACGAGCAGTACTTC.